This record concerns one T cell receptor (beta chain) sequence. These data belong to a study of shared clonotypes between healthy human individuals. Background on the study: Each donor's CD4 naive and CD4 memory cells filled three plates apiece, CD8 naive two, and CD8 memory one.

Clones were sequenced by immunoSEQ multiplex PCR, and TCRdb holds only the in-frame ones, with some missing. The table includes 2 million to 2.5 million clones, under 95% detected once. Subsets obtained from CD4+ cells comprised CD45RA+ naive and CD45RA-negative memory cells. The CDR3 runs to 13 residues. V was shortened by 5 bases and J by 6 bases, with 13 bases between the two germline ends. Germline-derived CDR1 and CDR2 are MNHNY and SVGAGI (reference sequence). The receptor was isolated from a man aged 18 to 30 in good health. Some clones in this sample may be carry-over from other donors' samples. What was sequenced was naive CD4+ T cells from PBMCs. Indicated subset: CD45RA+ positively selected. The chain recombines TRBV6-6 with TRBJ1-2; tentative D call: TRBD1 (5 bases). The CDR3 DNA reads TGTGCCAGCAGTAGGGTCGCGGGGGATGGCTACACCTTC. Its protein product is CASSRVAGDGYTF.